This passage covers 22 T cell receptor beta chains from one sample sequenced in a study of blood T cells in healthy people across ages. It was with a sample-barcoded 5' primer and a J-beta primer mix that a second PCR of about 7 to 12 cycles was run. Each CDR3 protein gets one entry after TCRdb re-called the 5' RACE reads with MiXCR. The sample carries some 900,000 distinct CDR3 sequences, 29% recorded once. Sample: blood. The source is an elderly woman in good health.

This clonotype came up many times. This chain connects TRBV20-1 to TRBJ2-3; D not resolved. The germline CDR1 and CDR2 sequences are DFQATT and SNEGSKA (reference sequence). V was pared by 7 bases and J by 2 bases, with 13 bases between. The CDR3 totals 13 residues. The CDR3 spells CSGTTYDTDTQYF. The CDR3 coding sequence is TGCAGTGGAACTACTTACGACACAGATACGCAGTATTTT.

The gene calls are TRBV18 and TRBJ1-5; D is undetermined. The CDR3 is 16 residues long. In germline, CDR1 is KGHSH, CDR2 LQKENI. Between the trimmed V and J ends, which lost 3 bases and 5 bases, there was a span of 17 bases. CDR3 residues: CASSPYQSRKDQPQHF. The CDR3 bases are TGTGCCAGCTCACCTTATCAATCCCGAAAGGATCAGCCCCAGCATTTT.

Note on this clonotype: This may stem from a read error, because a much larger clone lies one nucleotide away. The chain joins TRBV9 to TRBJ2-1, with 9 bases that match TRBD1. Germline V lookup: CDR1 SGDLS, CDR2 YYNGEE. The CDR3 has 15 residues. CDR3 coding DNA: TGTGCCAGCAGCAGGAAGACAGGGGGGGGAAATGAGCAGTGCTTC. Residues: CASSRKTGGGNEQCF.

This clonotype was recorded many times. The J gene is TRBJ2-4, the V gene TRBV2; D uncertain. This CDR3 has 16 amino acids. With 2 bases removed from V and 3 bases from J, the gap between germline ends came to 14 bases. Germline CDR1 and CDR2: SNHLY and FYNNEI. CDR3 region: CASSENPDMGKNIQYF. The CDR3 nucleotides are TGTGCCAGCAGTGAAAACCCCGACATGGGCAAAAACATTCAGTACTTC.

Concerning this clonotype itself: A read error may produce the germline difference seen at one junction end. The chain joins TRBV30 to TRBJ1-4; no reliable D call. The CDR3 is made up of 15 amino acids. Germline assignment: CDR1 GTSNPN and CDR2 SVGIG (reference sequence). CDR3 in DNA: TGTGCCAGGAGAGTGGACGGTGCAACTAATGAAAAACGGTTTTTT. Its translation is CARRVDGATNEKRFF.

The rearrangement links TRBV6-1 to TRBJ1-2; D remains unclear. V was pared by 4 bases and J by 3 bases, with 12 bases between. The germline gives CDR1 MNHNS, CDR2 SASEGT. CDR3 length: 14 residues. CDR3: CASSAKGVDYGYTF. The CDR3 nucleotides are TGTGCCAGCAGTGCGAAGGGAGTGGACTATGGCTACACCTTC.

Details on this clonotype: This may come from a read error, since a much larger clone is one base off. The chain uses TRBV12-3 or TRBV12-4 and TRBJ2-3; no reliable D call. With 5 bases removed from V and 8 bases from J, the gap between germline ends came to 11 bases. The CDR3 is 12 amino acids. The CDR3 is CASSPTVGTQYF. The CDR3 bases are TGTGCCAGCAGTCCGACGGTGGGTACGCAGTATTTT.

The rearrangement uses TRBV7-9 and TRBJ2-5, with D possibly being TRBD1 or TRBD2 (5 bases each). Trimming cost V 1 base and J 11 bases, with 26 bases left between them. CDR1 and CDR2 from the germline V gene are SEHNR and FQNEAQ (reference sequence). The CDR3 is 17 amino acids. Written as DNA, the CDR3 is TGTGCCAGCAGCTTAGTCGGGGCTCGGGTATTTGGGAATGAGCAGTACTTC. Translation: CASSLVGARVFGNEQYF.

About this clonotype: This could be a read error, since a much larger clone is one nucleotide away. The chain is built from TRBV24-1 and TRBJ2-5, with 7 bases matching TRBD1. The trim removed 6 bases at V and 11 bases at J, leaving 11 bases unmatched. CDR3 size: 13 residues. The germline gives CDR1 KGHDR, CDR2 SFDVKD. The chain's CDR3 is CATSNRGYNEQYF. The CDR3 DNA sequence: TGTGCCACCAGTAACAGGGGATACAATGAGCAGTACTTC.

Only a few counts were recorded for this clonotype. The V and J genes are TRBV30 and TRBJ2-5, with 8 bases identical to TRBD2. Germline assignment: CDR1 GTSNPN and CDR2 SVGIG (reference sequence). The ends lost 0 bases at V and 1 base at J; junction bases unmatched: 10. This CDR3 spans 17 amino acids. As DNA, the CDR3 is TGTGCCTGGAGTGTACGGCTAGCGGGCAATTTCCAAGAGACCCAGTACTTC. It specifies CAWSVRLAGNFQETQYF.

This clonotype was observed a few times. The chain joins TRBV7-2 to TRBJ2-3; TRBD2 matches 9 bases. The V and J ends lost 5 bases and 0 bases, in that order; junction bases with no gene match: 6. CDR3 size: 16 residues. Germline V gene lookup returns CDR1 SGHTA and CDR2 FQGNSA. CDR3 sequence (DNA): TGTGCCAGCAGCCCTCTAGCGGGGTCTAGCACAGATACGCAGTATTTT. Protein sequence: CASSPLAGSSTDTQYF. Full variable domain (missing parts from reference TRBV7-2 and TRBJ2-3): GAGVSQSPSNKVTEKGKDVELRCDPISGHTALYWYRQSLGQGLEFLIYFQGNSAPDKSGLPSDRFSAERTGGSVSTLTIQRTQQEDSAVYLCASSPLAGSSTDTQYFGPGTRLTVL.

The table lists this clonotype with many counts. The rearrangement joins TRBV20-1 to TRBJ1-2; TRBD1 matches 9 bases. Per germline, CDR1 DFQATT and CDR2 SNEGSKA (reference sequence). The V gene end was trimmed by 6 bases and the J gene end by 5 bases; junction bases not matched to a gene: 7. This CDR3 region has 13 residues. The CDR3 nucleotides read TGCAGTGCCCAGGACAGGGGAGAGTATGGCTACACCTTC. Protein sequence: CSAQDRGEYGYTF.

This clonotype has ten or more counts. The chain employs TRBV12-3 or TRBV12-4 and TRBJ2-3; 10 nucleotides line up with TRBD2. V shed 8 bases, J shed 4 bases, and the junction held 6 bases outside the gene matches. The CDR3 is 14 amino acids. CDR3 DNA: TGTGCCAGCCAGCGGGGGGGCCGATCAGATACGCAGTATTTT. Protein product: CASQRGGRSDTQYF.

The chain combines TRBV6-5 with TRBJ2-2, with 7 bases aligning to TRBD2. Germline loops: CDR1 MNHEY, CDR2 SVGAGI. Germline trimming cut 4 bases from V and 3 bases from J; bases unmatched to any gene: 5. This CDR3 is 15 amino acids long. The CDR3, as DNA: TGTGCCAGCAGTTTGGGGGGGAGTGACACCGGGGAGCTGTTTTTT. Protein sequence: CASSLGGSDTGELFF.

This clonotype appeared many times. The chain employs TRBV5-1 and TRBJ2-5; no clear D gene. Germline V lookup: CDR1 SGHRS, CDR2 YFSETQ. This CDR3 region has 14 residues. V was trimmed by 2 bases and J by 3 bases, leaving 11 bases between them. The CDR3 nucleotides read TGCGCCAGCAGCTTCGGTCGCACTGAAGAGACCCAGTACTTC. Protein sequence: CASSFGRTEETQYF.

This clonotype has a count of ten or more. DNA for the CDR3: TGCAGTGCTAGGGCTAGCGGGGGCCCTTACAATGAGCAGTTCTTC. Residues: CSARASGGPYNEQFF. The chain has TRBV20-1 and TRBJ2-1; 10 bases line up with TRBD2. Looked up from germline, CDR1 is DFQATT and CDR2 is SNEGSKA (reference sequence). Trimming took 3 bases from V and 4 from J; bases not matched to a gene: 6. This CDR3 region has 15 residues.

This clonotype occurred a few times. This sequence may be a read error, since a much larger clone differs from it by one base. This chain links TRBV7-2 with TRBJ2-3, with 7 nucleotides matching TRBD2. V was clipped by 3 bases and J by 7 bases; unmatched bases: 10. Germline loops: CDR1 SGHTA, CDR2 FQGNSA. CDR3 size: 15 residues. The CDR3 sequence: CASSLSGASPNTQYF. CDR3 nucleotide sequence: TGTGCCAGCAGCTTGAGCGGGGCAAGCCCTAATACGCAGTATTTT.

This clonotype was recorded many times. The V and J genes are TRBV3-1 and TRBJ1-2; maybe TRBD1 (5 bases). Per the germline V gene, CDR1 is LGHDT and CDR2 is YNNKEL (reference sequence). V lost 4 bases, J lost 6 bases, and 12 bases lay in between. The CDR3 has 13 amino acids. CDR3 sequence reads: CASSPDSGNGYTF. Written as DNA, the CDR3 is TGTGCCAGCAGCCCAGACAGTGGGAATGGCTACACCTTC.

Ten or more counts support this clonotype. This chain connects TRBV6-5 to TRBJ2-3, with 7 bases identical to TRBD1. V lost 1 base and J lost 10; bases outside the gene matches: 8. Germline CDR1 MNHEY, CDR2 SVGAGI. The CDR3 runs to 14 residues. For the CDR3, the DNA is TGTGCCAGCAGTTACTGGAAGGGGGCCGGAGCGCAGTATTTT. It yields the protein CASSYWKGAGAQYF.

Many counts were recorded for this clonotype. The chain joins TRBV7-9 to TRBJ1-5; the D is unclear. V gave up 5 bases and J gave up 0 bases, with 8 bases separating them. CDR3 length: 14 residues. CDR1 is SEHNR, CDR2 FQNEAQ, per germline (reference sequence). Here the CDR3 DNA reads TGTGCCAGCAGCCCACAAAATAGCAATCAGCCCCAGCATTTT. This translates into CASSPQNSNQPQHF.

This clonotype was seen only a few times. V gene TRBV30 combines with J gene TRBJ1-2, with D unresolved. Germline CDR1 is GTSNPN and CDR2 is SVGIG (reference sequence). The CDR3 is 13 residues long. V dropped 3 bases and J dropped 5 bases, with 13 bases sitting between them. The CDR3 here is CAWSPSGKYGYTF. The CDR3 region has the DNA TGTGCCTGGAGCCCCTCCGGTAAATATGGCTACACCTTC.

The chain links TRBV19 to TRBJ1-1; weak D call: TRBD1 (5 bases). The ends were cut back, 5 bases at V and 4 bases at J, with 11 bases in the middle. There are 13 residues in the CDR3. Germline V gene sequence: CDR1 LNHDA, CDR2 SQIVND (reference sequence). The CDR3: CASSWGGPTEAFF. The DNA of the CDR3 is TGTGCCAGTAGTTGGGGGGGTCCCACTGAAGCTTTCTTT. The whole variable domain, filled in from reference TRBV19 and TRBJ1-1, reads DGGITQSPKYLFRKEGQNVTLSCEQNLNHDAMYWYRQDPGQGLRLIYYSQIVNDFQKGDIAEGYSVSREKKESFPLTVTSAQKNPTAFYLCASSWGGPTEAFFGQGTRLTVV.